This is a list of T cell receptor beta chains from one sample in a study of CD8 T cells in Susac syndrome. One entry per CDR3 protein results from TCRdb running MiXCR on the immunoSEQ multiplex PCR reads. Of about 210,000 distinct CDR3 sequences in the sample, roughly 92% were seen once. What was sequenced was CD4+ T cells from PBMCs. The receptors were gathered from a human donor in good health. Both conserved end residues are part of each CDR3. A D gene is named only where the DNA matches it firmly. Where a row states a size, it is once, few, many or the class of an expanded clone; other rows omit it.

V gene: TRBV7-6
D gene: TRBD2
J gene: TRBJ2-5
clone size: .
CDR3 protein: CASSLREWGETQYF
CDR3 DNA: TGTGCCAGCAGCTTGCGGGAGTGGGGAGAGACCCAGTACTTC

V gene: TRBV19
D gene: .
J gene: TRBJ1-4
clone size: .
CDR3 protein: CASTSPGAWEKLFF
CDR3 DNA: TGTGCCAGTACCTCGCCCGGGGCGTGGGAAAAACTGTTTTTT

V gene: TRBV14
D gene: .
J gene: TRBJ1-1
clone size: once
CDR3 protein: CASSQSLGLNTEAFF
CDR3 DNA: TGTGCCAGCAGCCAATCGCTCGGTCTGAACACTGAAGCTTTCTTT

V gene: TRBV18
D gene: TRBD1
J gene: TRBJ1-3
clone size: .
CDR3 protein: CASSPKATGGLSGNTIYF
CDR3 DNA: TGTGCCAGCTCACCAAAGGCGACAGGGGGACTCTCTGGAAACACCATATATTTT

V gene: TRBV6-2/TRBV6-3
D gene: TRBD2
J gene: TRBJ2-7
clone size: few
CDR3 protein: CASSRSSGSYEQYF
CDR3 DNA: TGTGCCAGCAGTCGCTCTAGCGGCTCCTACGAGCAGTACTTC

V gene: TRBV20-1
D gene: .
J gene: TRBJ2-1
clone size: .
CDR3 protein: CSEGSYNEQFF
CDR3 DNA: TGCAGTGAAGGATCCTACAATGAGCAGTTCTTC

V gene: TRBV3-1
D gene: TRBD2
J gene: TRBJ2-5
clone size: .
CDR3 protein: CASSHSGLVGLKETQYF
CDR3 DNA: TGTGCCAGCAGCCACTCTGGACTAGTCGGGCTTAAAGAGACCCAGTACTTC

V gene: TRBV27
D gene: .
J gene: TRBJ1-5
clone size: .
CDR3 protein: CASGMGLGNQPQHF
CDR3 DNA: TGTGCCAGCGGGATGGGACTGGGCAATCAGCCCCAGCATTTT

V gene: TRBV29-1
D gene: .
J gene: TRBJ1-5
clone size: .
CDR3 protein: CSVRTANQPQHF
CDR3 DNA: TGCAGCGTCAGGACAGCTAATCAGCCCCAGCATTTT

V gene: TRBV5-1
D gene: .
J gene: TRBJ2-5
clone size: .
CDR3 protein: CASSPEVTGETQYF
CDR3 DNA: TGCGCCAGCAGCCCAGAGGTGACAGGAGAGACCCAGTACTTC

V gene: TRBV7-6
D gene: .
J gene: TRBJ1-1
clone size: .
CDR3 protein: CASSLVKNTEAFF
CDR3 DNA: TGTGCCAGCAGCTTAGTAAAGAACACTGAAGCTTTCTTT

V gene: TRBV5-6
D gene: .
J gene: TRBJ1-2
clone size: .
CDR3 protein: CASSLPSTAGGYTF
CDR3 DNA: TGTGCCAGCAGCTTGCCGAGTACGGCTGGCGGCTACACCTTC

V gene: TRBV9
D gene: TRBD1
J gene: TRBJ2-2
clone size: once
CDR3 protein: CASSATTGWGGGELFF
CDR3 DNA: TGTGCCAGCAGCGCAACGACAGGGTGGGGTGGCGGGGAGCTGTTTTTT

V gene: TRBV30
D gene: .
J gene: TRBJ1-4
clone size: .
CDR3 protein: CAWSAAVAGRNEKLFF
CDR3 DNA: TGTGCCTGGAGTGCCGCCGTCGCAGGACGAAATGAAAAACTGTTTTTT

V gene: TRBV20-1
D gene: .
J gene: TRBJ1-5
clone size: .
CDR3 protein: CSAPSPGSQPQHF
CDR3 DNA: TGCAGTGCCCCCTCCCCGGGTAGTCAGCCCCAGCATTTT

V gene: TRBV6-5
D gene: .
J gene: TRBJ2-2
clone size: .
CDR3 protein: CASSYMGGNTGELFF
CDR3 DNA: TGTGCCAGCAGTTACATGGGGGGAAACACCGGGGAGCTGTTTTTT

V gene: TRBV7-8
D gene: TRBD1
J gene: TRBJ1-1
clone size: .
CDR3 protein: CTSSLEGDREAFF
CDR3 DNA: TGTACCAGCAGCTTAGAGGGGGACAGAGAAGCTTTCTTT

V gene: TRBV5-6
D gene: TRBD2
J gene: TRBJ2-1
clone size: .
CDR3 protein: CASSFDSGGSYNEQFF
CDR3 DNA: TGTGCCAGCAGCTTCGATAGCGGGGGCTCCTACAATGAGCAGTTCTTC

V gene: TRBV28
D gene: TRBD1
J gene: TRBJ2-6
clone size: .
CDR3 protein: CASSPGTGGLFGANVLTF
CDR3 DNA: TGTGCCAGCAGTCCCGGGACAGGGGGCCTCTTTGGGGCCAACGTCCTGACTTTC

V gene: TRBV20-1
D gene: TRBD1
J gene: TRBJ1-5
clone size: .
CDR3 protein: CSAREGGLGSNQPQHF
CDR3 DNA: TGCAGTGCTAGAGAAGGGGGCCTAGGGAGCAATCAGCCCCAGCATTTT

V gene: TRBV7-2
D gene: TRBD1
J gene: TRBJ1-1
clone size: .
CDR3 protein: CASSFDRGRNTEAFF
CDR3 DNA: TGTGCCAGCAGCTTTGACAGGGGGCGGAACACTGAAGCTTTCTTT

V gene: TRBV7-3
D gene: .
J gene: TRBJ1-6
clone size: .
CDR3 protein: CASSQRVGNSPLHF
CDR3 DNA: TGTGCCAGCAGTCAAAGGGTTGGGAATTCACCCCTCCACTTT

V gene: TRBV6-2/TRBV6-3
D gene: TRBD1
J gene: TRBJ1-5
clone size: .
CDR3 protein: CASRGQGGQPQHF
CDR3 DNA: TGTGCCAGCAGGGGACAGGGAGGACAGCCCCAGCATTTT

V gene: TRBV5-6
D gene: .
J gene: TRBJ2-1
clone size: few
CDR3 protein: CASSLRLTISKNEQFF
CDR3 DNA: TGTGCCAGCAGCTTGAGGCTGACAATCTCGAAGAATGAGCAGTTCTTC

V gene: TRBV18
D gene: .
J gene: TRBJ1-1
clone size: .
CDR3 protein: CASSPYEGKDTEAFF
CDR3 DNA: TGTGCCAGCTCACCATACGAGGGGAAGGACACTGAAGCTTTCTTT

V gene: TRBV6-1
D gene: .
J gene: TRBJ1-5
clone size: .
CDR3 protein: CASSEASGTNQPQHF
CDR3 DNA: TGTGCCAGCAGTGAAGCGAGTGGCACCAATCAGCCCCAGCATTTT

V gene: TRBV28
D gene: .
J gene: TRBJ2-1
clone size: .
CDR3 protein: CASVTSGAYNEQFF
CDR3 DNA: TGTGCCAGCGTAACATCAGGGGCGTACAATGAGCAGTTCTTC

V gene: TRBV2
D gene: .
J gene: TRBJ2-6
clone size: .
CDR3 protein: CASNVEKANVLTF
CDR3 DNA: TGTGCCAGCAATGTGGAGAAGGCCAACGTCCTGACTTTC

V gene: TRBV6-6
D gene: .
J gene: TRBJ2-2
clone size: .
CDR3 protein: CASSYEDRTGELFF
CDR3 DNA: TGTGCCAGCAGTTACGAGGACAGAACCGGGGAGCTGTTTTTT

V gene: TRBV6-6
D gene: .
J gene: TRBJ1-3
clone size: .
CDR3 protein: CASSYSSYTIYF
CDR3 DNA: TGTGCCAGCAGTTACTCGAGTTACACCATATATTTT

V gene: TRBV19
D gene: .
J gene: TRBJ2-5
clone size: .
CDR3 protein: CASSNGGIQETQYF
CDR3 DNA: TGTGCCAGTAGTAACGGCGGGATCCAAGAGACCCAGTACTTC

V gene: TRBV16
D gene: .
J gene: TRBJ1-1
clone size: .
CDR3 protein: CASSQFRGNTEAFF
CDR3 DNA: TGTGCCAGCAGCCAATTCCGTGGGAACACTGAAGCTTTCTTT

V gene: TRBV27
D gene: .
J gene: TRBJ2-2
clone size: .
CDR3 protein: CASSPLGAPGELFF
CDR3 DNA: TGTGCCAGCAGTCCCCTGGGGGCGCCCGGGGAGCTGTTTTTT

V gene: TRBV6-5
D gene: .
J gene: TRBJ1-5
clone size: once
CDR3 protein: CASSYRGGPQHF
CDR3 DNA: TGTGCCAGCAGTTACCGGGGTGGACCCCAGCATTTT

V gene: TRBV19
D gene: .
J gene: TRBJ2-2
clone size: .
CDR3 protein: CASSILGGPGELFF
CDR3 DNA: TGTGCCAGTAGTATTCTCGGGGGGCCCGGGGAGCTGTTTTTT

V gene: TRBV5-1
D gene: .
J gene: TRBJ2-2
clone size: .
CDR3 protein: CASSPGLLGGELFF
CDR3 DNA: TGCGCCAGCAGCCCGGGACTCCTGGGCGGGGAGCTGTTTTTT

V gene: TRBV28
D gene: .
J gene: TRBJ2-7
clone size: .
CDR3 protein: CASSPGGLDEQYF
CDR3 DNA: TGTGCCAGTAGCCCGGGGGGCTTGGACGAGCAGTACTTC

V gene: TRBV21-1
D gene: .
J gene: TRBJ1-3
clone size: .
CDR3 protein: CASRARGGPGNTIYF
CDR3 DNA: TGTGCCAGCAGGGCCCGGGGCGGGCCTGGAAACACCATATATTTT

V gene: TRBV20-1
D gene: .
J gene: TRBJ1-2
clone size: .
CDR3 protein: CSASRVDGYTF
CDR3 DNA: TGCAGTGCTAGCCGGGTCGATGGCTACACCTTC

V gene: TRBV5-1
D gene: .
J gene: TRBJ2-2
clone size: .
CDR3 protein: CASSLGGGSGELFF
CDR3 DNA: TGCGCCAGCAGCCTCGGAGGGGGTTCCGGGGAGCTGTTTTTT

V gene: TRBV7-9
D gene: .
J gene: TRBJ2-1
clone size: .
CDR3 protein: CASLIKVPYGNEQFF
CDR3 DNA: TGTGCCAGCCTCATTAAGGTACCGTACGGGAATGAGCAGTTCTTC

V gene: TRBV10-3
D gene: .
J gene: TRBJ2-7
clone size: few
CDR3 protein: CAISGLYEQYF
CDR3 DNA: TGTGCCATCAGTGGGTTGTACGAGCAGTACTTC

V gene: TRBV20-1
D gene: TRBD2
J gene: TRBJ2-1
clone size: .
CDR3 protein: CSAAGSGVEQFF
CDR3 DNA: TGCAGTGCTGCTGGTAGCGGGGTTGAGCAGTTCTTC

V gene: TRBV19
D gene: TRBD2
J gene: TRBJ2-7
clone size: .
CDR3 protein: CASSIGGTYEQYF
CDR3 DNA: TGTGCCAGTAGTATCGGGGGGACCTACGAGCAGTACTTC

V gene: TRBV6-5
D gene: .
J gene: TRBJ2-7
clone size: .
CDR3 protein: CASSYSSRGPYEQYF
CDR3 DNA: TGTGCCAGCAGTTACTCGAGTCGGGGTCCCTACGAGCAGTACTTC

V gene: TRBV15
D gene: .
J gene: TRBJ2-7
clone size: .
CDR3 protein: CATSRGHIYEQYF
CDR3 DNA: TGTGCCACCAGCAGAGGACACATCTACGAGCAGTACTTC

V gene: TRBV7-8
D gene: TRBD2
J gene: TRBJ2-5
clone size: .
CDR3 protein: CASSLGGGVNEETQYF
CDR3 DNA: TGTGCCAGCAGCTTAGGGGGGGGAGTCAATGAAGAGACCCAGTACTTC

V gene: TRBV20-1
D gene: TRBD1
J gene: TRBJ1-1
clone size: .
CDR3 protein: CSALDRGREHTEAFF
CDR3 DNA: TGCAGTGCTTTAGACAGGGGGCGCGAACACACTGAAGCTTTCTTT

V gene: TRBV29-1
D gene: TRBD1
J gene: TRBJ2-7
clone size: .
CDR3 protein: CSVEGGRGSYEQYF
CDR3 DNA: TGCAGCGTTGAAGGGGGCAGGGGGTCCTACGAGCAGTACTTC

V gene: TRBV5-1
D gene: .
J gene: TRBJ1-1
clone size: .
CDR3 protein: CASSGPWTAGMNTEAFF
CDR3 DNA: TGCGCCAGCAGCGGGCCCTGGACAGCTGGCATGAACACTGAAGCTTTCTTT

V gene: TRBV20-1
D gene: .
J gene: TRBJ1-6
clone size: .
CDR3 protein: CSASPAAPISPLHF
CDR3 DNA: TGCAGTGCTAGTCCGGCAGCGCCTATTTCACCCCTCCACTTT

V gene: TRBV12-3/TRBV12-4
D gene: .
J gene: TRBJ1-5
clone size: .
CDR3 protein: CASTFGQGPNQPQHF
CDR3 DNA: TGTGCCAGCACTTTCGGGCAGGGTCCCAATCAGCCCCAGCATTTT

V gene: TRBV20-1
D gene: .
J gene: TRBJ1-6
clone size: .
CDR3 protein: CSARDSHNSPLHF
CDR3 DNA: TGCAGTGCTAGAGATTCCCATAATTCACCCCTCCACTTT